This TCR beta chain was captured in a study of blood T cell repertoires in COVID-19. J lost 3 bases, V lost 5 bases, and 8 bases had no gene match. CDR1 and CDR2 from the germline V gene are MNHEY and SMNVEV (reference sequence). CDR3 size: 16 residues. Generated by immunoSEQ multiplex PCR, the TCRdb table keeps only in-frame clones and is missing some. The data contain tens of thousands of clones, 79% of them singletons. The receptor was isolated from a woman aged 55 to 70 with acute or convalescent COVID-19. The gene calls are TRBV27 and TRBJ2-3, with 10 bases aligning to TRBD1. The specimen sequenced was peripheral blood. CDR3: CASSRRDRGRTDTQYF. The CDR3 region has the DNA TGTGCCAGCAGTAGACGGGACAGGGGACGGACAGATACGCAGTATTTT.